This T cell receptor beta chain was identified during a study of immune cell composition in non-small cell lung cancer. Study conclusions and caveats: Clones >0.5% enriched in tumour were rarer in adenocarcinoma (about 35%) than squamous (75%). Overall clonality, unlike maximal tumour-associated clone frequency, did not predict TIL reactivity.

The normal lung sample lay at least 3 cm, and maximally far, from the tumour. Assay: immunoSEQ multiplex PCR; the TCRdb copy retains only in-frame clones and omits some. The table includes 1,500 to 2,500 clones, 77% detected once. Germline V gene sequence: CDR1 ENHRY, CDR2 SYGVKD. Trimming stripped 11 bases from V and 2 bases from J, with 16 bases between. The CDR3 sequence is 13 residues long. This clone was found once. Its antigen is not identified. The genes are TRBV10-3 and TRBJ2-7; tentative D call: TRBD2 (5 bases). The sequenced material came from non-adjacent lung tissue. The receptor was derived from a human donor with non-small cell lung cancer. The CDR3 sequence: CAVGGRETYEQYF. CDR3 in DNA: TGTGCCGTAGGCGGTCGGGAAACCTACGAGCAGTACTTC.